Listed below are T cell receptor beta chains from one sample, sequenced in a study of blood T cell repertoires in COVID-19. Measured with immunoSEQ multiplex PCR; TCRdb has only the in-frame clones, and not every one. The sample comprises some 320,000 clones, 90% of which are singletons, and roughly 3.9% rests with the top ten. Sequenced: PBMCs or T cells enriched from blood (not recorded which). The source is a woman aged 25 to 39 who had been exposed to COVID-19. CDR3s include the opening cysteine and the closing phenylalanine or tryptophan. A D gene is named only where the DNA matches it firmly. The size entry is marked missing in some rows and otherwise reads once, few, many or a size class.

d_gene: NA
v_gene: TRBV10-3
j_gene: TRBJ1-3
abundance: NA
CDR3aa: CAISAQRQSSGNTIYF
CDR3nt: TGTGCCATCAGTGCACAGCGACAGAGCTCTGGAAACACCATATATTTT

d_gene: NA
v_gene: TRBV4-1
j_gene: TRBJ1-2
abundance: NA
CDR3aa: CASSLTGSKYNYGYTF
CDR3nt: TGCGCCAGCAGCTTGACAGGCAGCAAATACAACTATGGCTACACCTTC

d_gene: TRBD1
v_gene: TRBV10-3
j_gene: TRBJ1-5
abundance: NA
CDR3aa: CAISDRDSRNQPQHF
CDR3nt: TGTGCCATCAGTGATAGGGACAGTCGCAATCAGCCCCAGCATTTT

d_gene: TRBD1
v_gene: TRBV7-9
j_gene: TRBJ1-3
abundance: NA
CDR3aa: CASSSQDRRFSGNTIYF
CDR3nt: TGTGCCAGCAGCTCCCAGGACAGGCGCTTCTCTGGAAACACCATATATTTT

d_gene: NA
v_gene: TRBV9
j_gene: TRBJ2-2
abundance: NA
CDR3aa: CASSAGRGLGGELFF
CDR3nt: TGTGCCAGCAGCGCCGGTCGGGGTCTAGGCGGGGAGCTGTTTTTT

d_gene: TRBD1
v_gene: TRBV6-2/TRBV6-3
j_gene: TRBJ1-2
abundance: NA
CDR3aa: CASSSRRQGGYTF
CDR3nt: TGTGCCAGCAGTTCGCGACGACAGGGCGGCTACACCTTC

d_gene: TRBD1
v_gene: TRBV19
j_gene: TRBJ1-2
abundance: NA
CDR3aa: CATRDREGPNYGYTF
CDR3nt: TGTGCCACTCGGGACAGGGAAGGCCCTAACTATGGCTACACCTTC

d_gene: NA
v_gene: TRBV4-1
j_gene: TRBJ1-6
abundance: few
CDR3aa: CASSQEGRPNNSPLHF
CDR3nt: TGCGCCAGCAGCCAAGAAGGCAGGCCAAATAATTCACCCCTCCACTTT

d_gene: NA
v_gene: TRBV19
j_gene: TRBJ1-1
abundance: few
CDR3aa: CASSIDAQAGGWTEAFF
CDR3nt: TGTGCCAGTAGTATAGATGCCCAGGCGGGCGGGTGGACTGAAGCTTTCTTT

d_gene: NA
v_gene: TRBV4-3
j_gene: TRBJ1-2
abundance: few
CDR3aa: CASSQPGSGGYTF
CDR3nt: TGCGCCAGCAGCCAACCGGGAAGCGGTGGCTACACCTTC

d_gene: TRBD2
v_gene: TRBV4-1
j_gene: TRBJ2-2
abundance: NA
CDR3aa: CASSQVRGGAGELFF
CDR3nt: TGCGCCAGCAGCCAAGTGCGGGGGGGGGCCGGGGAGCTGTTTTTT

d_gene: TRBD1
v_gene: TRBV5-4
j_gene: TRBJ1-1
abundance: NA
CDR3aa: CASSSDRGREAFF
CDR3nt: TGTGCCAGCAGCTCGGACAGGGGCAGAGAAGCTTTCTTT

d_gene: NA
v_gene: TRBV3-1/TRBV3-2
j_gene: TRBJ1-2
abundance: NA
CDR3aa: CASSPITGNGYTF
CDR3nt: TGTGCCAGCAGCCCTATAACAGGGAACGGCTACACCTTC

d_gene: TRBD1
v_gene: TRBV28
j_gene: TRBJ1-5
abundance: once
CDR3aa: CASTFGQGRSQPQHF
CDR3nt: TGTGCCAGCACCTTTGGACAGGGAAGGAGTCAGCCCCAGCATTTT

d_gene: NA
v_gene: TRBV7-2
j_gene: TRBJ1-1
abundance: NA
CDR3aa: CASSLGTKATEAFF
CDR3nt: TGTGCCAGCAGCTTAGGCACTAAGGCCACTGAAGCTTTCTTT

d_gene: TRBD2
v_gene: TRBV29-1
j_gene: TRBJ2-1
abundance: few
CDR3aa: CSVGKGLADNEQFF
CDR3nt: TGCAGCGTTGGAAAGGGACTAGCAGACAATGAGCAGTTCTTC

d_gene: NA
v_gene: TRBV6-1
j_gene: TRBJ2-7
abundance: NA
CDR3aa: CASSESRARVREQYF
CDR3nt: TGTGCCAGCAGTGAATCCCGAGCACGGGTTCGGGAGCAGTACTTC

d_gene: TRBD1
v_gene: TRBV18
j_gene: TRBJ1-6
abundance: NA
CDR3aa: CASSGPGTGISPLHF
CDR3nt: TGTGCCAGCTCAGGCCCCGGGACAGGGATTTCACCCCTCCACTTT

d_gene: NA
v_gene: TRBV4-2
j_gene: TRBJ1-2
abundance: NA
CDR3aa: CASSQDGRGYGYTF
CDR3nt: TGTGCCAGCAGCCAAGATGGCAGAGGCTATGGCTACACCTTC

d_gene: NA
v_gene: TRBV28
j_gene: TRBJ2-7
abundance: NA
CDR3aa: CASSPRGGQYF
CDR3nt: TGTGCCAGCAGTCCTCGAGGGGGGCAGTACTTC

d_gene: TRBD1
v_gene: TRBV19
j_gene: TRBJ1-5
abundance: NA
CDR3aa: CAAGTGGIRNQPQHF
CDR3nt: TGTGCCGCCGGGACAGGGGGTATTCGCAATCAGCCCCAGCATTTT

d_gene: NA
v_gene: TRBV19
j_gene: TRBJ2-2
abundance: NA
CDR3aa: CASSIDRESYLSTGELFF
CDR3nt: TGTGCCAGTAGTATAGACCGGGAGAGTTACCTGAGCACCGGGGAGCTGTTTTTT

d_gene: TRBD1
v_gene: TRBV7-7
j_gene: TRBJ2-2
abundance: NA
CDR3aa: CASSSGTGYTGELFF
CDR3nt: TGTGCCAGCAGCTCCGGGACAGGGTACACCGGGGAGCTGTTTTTT

d_gene: NA
v_gene: TRBV5-5
j_gene: TRBJ1-3
abundance: NA
CDR3aa: CASTRGSGNTIYF
CDR3nt: TGTGCCAGCACACGCGGCTCTGGAAACACCATATATTTT

d_gene: NA
v_gene: TRBV7-2
j_gene: TRBJ1-3
abundance: few
CDR3aa: CASSVQGDASGNTIYF
CDR3nt: TGTGCCAGCAGCGTACAGGGCGACGCCTCTGGAAACACCATATATTTT

d_gene: TRBD1
v_gene: TRBV6-5
j_gene: TRBJ1-1
abundance: NA
CDR3aa: CASSPGQASNTEAFF
CDR3nt: TGTGCCAGCAGTCCAGGACAGGCGTCGAACACTGAAGCTTTCTTT

d_gene: NA
v_gene: TRBV6-1
j_gene: TRBJ2-1
abundance: NA
CDR3aa: CASSEPGWNNEQFF
CDR3nt: TGTGCCAGCAGTGAACCAGGGTGGAACAATGAGCAGTTCTTC

d_gene: NA
v_gene: TRBV7-2
j_gene: TRBJ1-6
abundance: NA
CDR3aa: CASSLVAGVIGSPLHF
CDR3nt: TGTGCCAGCAGCTTAGTTGCGGGGGTTATAGGTTCACCCCTCCACTTT

d_gene: NA
v_gene: TRBV12-3/TRBV12-4
j_gene: TRBJ2-7
abundance: NA
CDR3aa: CASSLLDSYEQYF
CDR3nt: TGTGCCAGCAGTTTATTGGACAGCTACGAGCAGTACTTC

d_gene: TRBD1
v_gene: TRBV19
j_gene: TRBJ1-5
abundance: NA
CDR3aa: CASSIDPPGTGDQPQHF
CDR3nt: TGTGCCAGTAGTATAGATCCGCCCGGGACAGGGGACCAGCCCCAGCATTTT

d_gene: TRBD1
v_gene: TRBV9
j_gene: TRBJ1-2
abundance: NA
CDR3aa: CASNTQGENYGYTF
CDR3nt: TGTGCCAGCAACACTCAGGGGGAAAACTATGGCTACACCTTC

d_gene: NA
v_gene: TRBV4-1
j_gene: TRBJ1-2
abundance: NA
CDR3aa: CASSQTTEGYGYTF
CDR3nt: TGCGCCAGCAGCCAAACGACAGAAGGCTATGGCTACACCTTC

d_gene: TRBD2
v_gene: TRBV9
j_gene: TRBJ2-1
abundance: NA
CDR3aa: CASSGKSGGGYNEQFF
CDR3nt: TGTGCCAGCAGCGGTAAAAGCGGGGGCGGATACAATGAGCAGTTCTTC

d_gene: TRBD2
v_gene: TRBV4-2
j_gene: TRBJ2-3
abundance: NA
CDR3aa: CASSQLGISGDPHTQYF
CDR3nt: TGTGCCAGCAGCCAATTAGGGATTAGCGGGGATCCCCATACGCAGTATTTT

d_gene: TRBD1
v_gene: TRBV19
j_gene: TRBJ1-5
abundance: NA
CDR3aa: CASSWGQTPEPQHF
CDR3nt: TGTGCCAGTAGCTGGGGACAGACCCCGGAGCCCCAGCATTTT

d_gene: TRBD1
v_gene: TRBV10-3
j_gene: TRBJ1-2
abundance: NA
CDR3aa: CAISESERGQGYTF
CDR3nt: TGTGCCATCAGTGAGTCGGAGAGGGGGCAAGGCTACACCTTC

d_gene: NA
v_gene: TRBV30
j_gene: TRBJ1-6
abundance: NA
CDR3aa: CAWSSGATNSPLHF
CDR3nt: TGTGCCTGGAGCTCAGGGGCGACTAATTCACCCCTCCACTTT

d_gene: NA
v_gene: TRBV5-1
j_gene: TRBJ2-2
abundance: NA
CDR3aa: CASSFRQNTGELFF
CDR3nt: TGCGCCAGCAGCTTTCGACAGAACACCGGGGAGCTGTTTTTT

d_gene: NA
v_gene: TRBV12-3/TRBV12-4
j_gene: TRBJ1-2
abundance: NA
CDR3aa: CASSNARGSGYTF
CDR3nt: TGTGCCAGCAGTAATGCTAGGGGAAGTGGCTACACCTTC

d_gene: TRBD2
v_gene: TRBV3-1/TRBV3-2
j_gene: TRBJ2-1
abundance: NA
CDR3aa: CASLAGGGYNEQFF
CDR3nt: TGTGCCAGCTTAGCGGGGGGCGGTTACAATGAGCAGTTCTTC

d_gene: NA
v_gene: TRBV7-9
j_gene: TRBJ2-3
abundance: NA
CDR3aa: CASSLAQGLTDTQYF
CDR3nt: TGTGCCAGCAGCTTAGCGCAGGGCCTCACAGATACGCAGTATTTT

d_gene: NA
v_gene: TRBV11-2
j_gene: TRBJ1-2
abundance: NA
CDR3aa: CASSLVSTAAYGYTF
CDR3nt: TGTGCCAGCAGCTTAGTGAGTACGGCGGCCTATGGCTACACCTTC

d_gene: NA
v_gene: TRBV5-6
j_gene: TRBJ1-5
abundance: NA
CDR3aa: CASSGRGSNQPQHF
CDR3nt: TGTGCCAGCAGCGGCAGAGGGAGCAATCAGCCCCAGCATTTT

d_gene: NA
v_gene: TRBV6-2/TRBV6-3
j_gene: TRBJ2-6
abundance: once
CDR3aa: CASSYSWLSGANVLTF
CDR3nt: TGTGCCAGCAGTTACTCTTGGCTCTCTGGGGCCAACGTCCTGACTTTC